One sample yielded the 28 T cell receptor beta chains listed below, sequenced in a study of cytomegalovirus exposure and HLA in healthy donors. Use of 60 Vbeta and 13 Jbeta primers characterized the PCR. Profiling relied on immunoSEQ multiplex PCR, and the TCRdb table lists in-frame clones only, not all of them. The sample includes about 190,000 clones, roughly 80% of them seen just once. The sequenced material came from PBMCs. All receptors derive from a woman aged 18-35 years in good health and CMV-seronegative.

The V gene is TRBV10-3, the J gene TRBJ2-3; 7 bases match TRBD2. The CDR3 has 16 amino acids. The V segment lost 0 bases and the J segment 1 base; nucleotides outside the gene matches: 4. From germline, CDR1 is ENHRY and CDR2 SYGVKD. The CDR3 is CAISESTSLGTDTQYF. The CDR3, as DNA: TGTGCCATCAGTGAGTCGACTAGCCTGGGCACAGATACGCAGTATTTT.

This clone appeared a few times. This rearrangement joins TRBV7-8 to TRBJ1-1, with 9 positions matching TRBD1. Trimming at V came to 2 bases and at J to 4 bases, leaving 11 bases not matched to a gene. The CDR3 runs 17 residues. The V gene's germline CDR1 is SGHVS and CDR2 FQNEAQ. The CDR3 here is CASSLRDREEMATEAFF. The CDR3 DNA follows: TGTGCCAGCAGCTTACGGGACAGGGAGGAAATGGCCACTGAAGCTTTCTTT.

The chain uses TRBV14 and TRBJ2-7; 7 bases fit TRBD1. This CDR3 contains 14 residues. J was trimmed by 5 bases and V by 4 bases; bases with no gene match: 8. The V gene's germline CDR1 is SGHDN and CDR2 FVKESK. The CDR3 sequence is CASSLVTGRDEQYF. CDR3 bases: TGTGCCAGCAGCCTTGTGACAGGGCGGGACGAGCAGTACTTC.

This clone was counted only a few times. This rearrangement joins TRBV6-5 to TRBJ1-3, with unresolved D. This CDR3 spans 15 amino acids. Per the germline V gene, CDR1 is MNHEY and CDR2 is SVGAGI. V was pared by 6 bases and J by 0 bases, with 12 bases between. DNA of the CDR3: TGTGCCAGCAGCCCCGCGTATCTCTCTGGAAACACCATATATTTT. This translates into CASSPAYLSGNTIYF.

The chain recombines TRBV6-6 with TRBJ2-1, with TRBD1 matching over 8 bases. This CDR3 spans 14 amino acids. V lost 5 bases and J lost 7; bases outside the gene matches: 7. From germline, CDR1 is MNHNY and CDR2 SVGAGI (reference sequence). CDR3 loop: CASSQGALTNEQFF. The CDR3, as DNA: TGTGCCAGCAGTCAGGGGGCCCTAACTAATGAGCAGTTCTTC.

The V gene is TRBV29-1, the J gene TRBJ2-6, with TRBD1 matching 9 bases. After removal of 7 bases from V and 4 bases from J, the junction contained 8 bases not matched to a gene. Germline CDR1 is SQVTM and CDR2 is ANQGSEA. CDR3 length equals 15 residues. CDR3 coding DNA: TGCAGCGCTCGGGGACAGGGTTCAGGGGCCAACGTCCTGACTTTC. Its protein is CSARGQGSGANVLTF.

A single count supports this clone. This rearrangement joins TRBV19 to TRBJ1-2; the D gene is possibly TRBD1 (6 bases). This CDR3 has 15 amino acids. CDR1 is LNHDA, CDR2 SQIVND, per germline (reference sequence). Trimming removed 3 bases from V and 7 bases from J, with 18 bases in between. CDR3 in DNA: TGTGCCAGTAGTATCCCCAGGTCAGGGGTTCTTGGCTACACCTTC. This translates into CASSIPRSGVLGYTF.

The CDR3 sequence is CATSRVPGAATGELFF. In DNA form, the CDR3 reads TGTGCCACCAGCAGAGTCCCAGGGGCGGCCACCGGGGAGCTGTTTTTT. The gene calls are TRBV15 and TRBJ2-2; D may be TRBD1 (6 bases). V shed 1 base and J shed 4 bases, with 13 bases lying between them. The CDR3 spans 16 residues. The germline V gene encodes CDR1 LNHNV and CDR2 YYDKDF (reference sequence).

The J gene is TRBJ2-1, the V gene TRBV7-9, with 10 bases lining up with TRBD2. The V gene's germline CDR1 is SEHNR and CDR2 FQNEAQ (reference sequence). The CDR3 loop spans 13 amino acids. The trim removed 4 bases at V and 8 bases at J, leaving 2 bases unmatched. In DNA, the CDR3 is TGTGCCAGCAGCTCCGGGACTAGCGATGAGCAGTTCTTC. It specifies CASSSGTSDEQFF.

This clone was counted a few times. J is TRBJ2-2 and V is TRBV15, with D possibly TRBD1 on 5 matching bases. V lost 0 bases and J 5 bases, leaving 10 bases between the germline ends. The CDR3 loop spans 15 amino acids. Germline-derived CDR1 and CDR2 are LNHNV and YYDKDF (reference sequence). The CDR3 nucleotides read TGTGCCACCAGCAGAGATGGGGCGCGAACCGGGGAGCTGTTTTTT. Protein: CATSRDGARTGELFF.

This sequence joins TRBV5-6 and TRBJ1-1, with a possible D match to TRBD1 (5 bases). CDR1 and CDR2 (germline): SGHDT, YYEEEE. The CDR3 extends over 14 amino acids. V lost 4 bases, J lost 1 base, and 11 bases lay in between. CDR3 sequence: CASSRGVGNTEAFF. The CDR3 nucleotides read TGTGCCAGCAGCCGGGGGGTGGGGAACACTGAAGCTTTCTTT.

The chain carries TRBV28 and TRBJ1-1; D call uncertain. Germline V lookup: CDR1 MDHEN, CDR2 SYDVKM. The CDR3 extends over 14 amino acids. V was clipped by 3 bases and J by 4 bases, with 12 bases between them. DNA for the CDR3: TGTGCCAGCAGTTTGTGGCAGGTTACCACTGAAGCTTTCTTT. This translates into CASSLWQVTTEAFF.

The chain combines TRBV10-3 with TRBJ2-3; no definite D call. The CDR3 totals 13 residues. Germline CDR1 and CDR2: ENHRY and SYGVKD. Trimming removed 2 bases from V and 6 bases from J, with 9 bases in between. The CDR3 region has the DNA TGTGCCATCAGTGAGGCCAGGATGGATACGCAGTATTTT. It encodes CAISEARMDTQYF.

The chain carries TRBV2 and TRBJ1-1; D gene uncertain. V was shortened by 2 bases and J by 0 bases, with 13 bases between the two germline ends. Germline V gene sequence: CDR1 SNHLY, CDR2 FYNNEI. The CDR3 sequence is 16 residues long. CDR3 sequence reads: CASSEWATEMNTEAFF. The CDR3, as DNA: TGTGCCAGCAGTGAATGGGCGACGGAAATGAACACTGAAGCTTTCTTT. Drawing the rest from reference TRBV2 and TRBJ1-1, the complete variable domain is EPEVTQTPSHQVTQMGQEVILRCVPISNHLYFYWYRQILGQKVEFLVSFYNNEISEKSEIFDDQFSVERPDGSNFTLKIRSTKLEDSAMYFCASSEWATEMNTEAFFGQGTRLTVV.

The V call is TRBV19, the J call TRBJ2-1, with 10 bases aligning to TRBD2. The CDR3 consists of 16 residues. Germline CDR1 and CDR2: LNHDA and SQIVND (reference sequence). With V trimmed by 7 bases and J by 4 bases, 10 bases remained unmatched. The CDR3 DNA is TGTGCCAGTAATTTAGCGGGGGGACTTTCTTACAATGAGCAGTTCTTC. Protein sequence: CASNLAGGLSYNEQFF.

The rearrangement joins TRBV15 to TRBJ2-5, with 7 bases fitting TRBD1. This CDR3 has 14 residues. CDR1 and CDR2 (germline): LNHNV, YYDKDF (reference sequence). Trimming cost V 4 bases and J 0 bases; bases outside gene matches: 2. CDR3 DNA: TGTGCCACCAGCAAAGACAGGGACCAAGAGACCCAGTACTTC. It encodes CATSKDRDQETQYF.

This clone was picked up a small number of times. The chain has TRBV19 and TRBJ1-6; D is possibly TRBD1 (5 bases). The CDR3 is made up of 14 amino acids. Germline-derived CDR1 and CDR2 are LNHDA and SQIVND (reference sequence). Trimming left V 9 bases short and J 10 bases short, with 19 bases between. The CDR3 bases are TGTGCCAGCAAATCTCCGGGGGGGAACTCACCCCTCCACTTT. Protein: CASKSPGGNSPLHF.

The rearrangement links TRBV2 to TRBJ2-5; D might be TRBD1 (6 bases). CDR1 and CDR2 (germline): SNHLY, FYNNEI. This CDR3 spans 14 amino acids. Trimming cost V 3 bases and J 1 base, with 9 bases left between them. This CDR3 is CASSDPRGQETQYF. DNA of the CDR3: TGTGCCAGCAGTGATCCCAGGGGCCAAGAGACCCAGTACTTC.

This clone was recorded a few times. The chain is built from TRBV9 and TRBJ2-1; D is perhaps TRBD1 (5 bases). This CDR3 has 17 residues. The V end was cut by 0 bases, the J end by 6 bases, with 19 bases between. Germline CDR1 SGDLS, CDR2 YYNGEE. Written as DNA, the CDR3 is TGTGCCAGCAGCGTAGTAGCAGGGAAAGTCAGTAGCAATGAGCAGTTCTTC. Its translation: CASSVVAGKVSSNEQFF.

V usage is TRBV30 and J usage is TRBJ2-7; TRBD2 is a possible D gene (5 bases). The CDR3 runs 11 residues. Germline lookup yields CDR1 GTSNPN and CDR2 SVGIG (reference sequence). V lost 7 bases, J lost 0 bases, and 7 bases lay in between. The CDR3 spells CALRASYEQYF. CDR3 DNA sequence: TGTGCCTTGAGGGCCTCCTACGAGCAGTACTTC.

The rearrangement uses TRBV30 and TRBJ1-1; no firm D call. Germline V gene lookup returns CDR1 GTSNPN and CDR2 SVGIG (reference sequence). The germline V and J ends were trimmed by 3 bases and 4 bases, with 12 bases remaining between them. There are 13 residues in the CDR3. CDR3 nucleotides: TGTGCCTGGAGCGCATTAGAGGGCACTGAAGCTTTCTTT. Translated: CAWSALEGTEAFF. Supplemented by reference TRBV30 and TRBJ1-1, the full variable domain reads SQTIHQWPATLVQPVGSPLSLECTVEGTSNPNLYWYRQAAGRGLQLLFYSVGIGQISSEVPQNLSASRPQDRQFILSSKKLLLSDSGFYLCAWSALEGTEAFFGQGTRLTVV.

V and J are TRBV19 and TRBJ2-1; D is unclear. V lost 3 bases, J lost 0 bases, and 9 bases lay in between. The CDR3 runs to 15 residues. Per the germline V gene, CDR1 is LNHDA and CDR2 is SQIVND (reference sequence). CDR3 nucleotide sequence: TGTGCCAGTAGTATGGAGAGCTTCTCCTACAATGAGCAGTTCTTC. Protein sequence: CASSMESFSYNEQFF.

The V and J genes are TRBV7-9 and TRBJ2-5, with D tentatively TRBD1 (6 bases). From germline, CDR1 is SEHNR and CDR2 FQNEAQ (reference sequence). The CDR3 is 14 amino acids. Trimming took 5 bases from V and 3 from J, leaving 13 bases between them. The CDR3 region is CASSPGQTKETQYF. CDR3 DNA sequence: TGTGCCAGCAGCCCCGGACAGACTAAAGAGACCCAGTACTTC.

The chain employs TRBV11-2 and TRBJ2-7, with TRBD1 matching 7 bases. The length of the CDR3 is 18 residues. Trimming at V came to 1 base and at J to 5 bases, leaving 17 bases not matched to a gene. Germline loops: CDR1 SGHAT, CDR2 FQNNGV. The CDR3 here is CASSLGRNIYRGGDEQYF. DNA for the CDR3: TGTGCCAGCAGCTTAGGGAGGAACATTTACAGGGGTGGGGACGAGCAGTACTTC.

The chain joins TRBV9 to TRBJ2-5; TRBD2 matches at 14 bases. Germline assignment: CDR1 SGDLS and CDR2 YYNGEE. J gave up 0 bases and V 4 bases, and 14 bases lay outside the gene matches. This CDR3 spans 20 amino acids. CDR3 protein: CASSPSPGTSGSQYQETQYF. In nucleotides, the CDR3 is TGTGCCAGCAGCCCGAGCCCCGGGACTAGCGGGAGTCAGTACCAAGAGACCCAGTACTTC.

This clone was picked up one time. The chain joins TRBV15 to TRBJ2-1, with 10 positions matching TRBD2. This CDR3 has 16 residues. Germline V lookup: CDR1 LNHNV, CDR2 YYDKDF (reference sequence). V gave up 3 bases and J gave up 0 bases; unmatched junction bases: 2. Written as DNA, the CDR3 is TGTGCCACCAGCAGCGGGACTAGCGCCTCCTACAATGAGCAGTTCTTC. It codes for CATSSGTSASYNEQFF. The full variable domain, with the rest looked up from reference TRBV15 and TRBJ2-1, is DAMVIQNPRYQVTQFGKPVTLSCSQTLNHNVMYWYQQKSSQAPKLLFHYYDKDFNNEADTPDNFQSRRPNTSFCFLDIRSPGLGDTAMYLCATSSGTSASYNEQFFGPGTRLTVL.

The DNA of the CDR3 is TGCAGCGTTGAAGGGCTAGAGGGGGACAACTATGGCTACACCTTC. It translates to CSVEGLEGDNYGYTF. The chain has TRBV29-1 and TRBJ1-2; possible D gene TRBD1, 6 bases. V was shortened by 1 base and J by 2 bases, with 14 bases between the two germline ends. The CDR3 covers 15 residues. Germline-derived CDR1 and CDR2 are SQVTM and ANQGSEA.

The chain uses TRBV10-2 and TRBJ1-1; a weak D match, TRBD1 (5 bases). V lost 8 bases, J lost 1 base, and 8 bases lay in between. Germline V gene data show CDR1 as WSHSY and CDR2 as SAAADI. The CDR3 consists of 12 residues. The CDR3 here is CASGHSNTEAFF. The CDR3, as DNA: TGCGCCAGCGGACACTCGAACACTGAAGCTTTCTTT.